The entry below describes one T cell receptor beta chain. Its antigen is not yet known. Within one base of it there is no much larger clone, and no base qualities were kept. Inclusion was restricted to participants for whom at least one PBMC sample before ART initiation and at least two post-ART samples were available. All participants with HIV were treated in the United States of America. Before DNA extraction, cryopreserved samples of about 0.95-10 million PBMC were thawed and washed. At the time of the earliest PBMC sample for each participant with HIV, ages ranged from roughly 23 to 60 years. Each participant contributed PBMC samples from 1-4 timepoints before ART initiation and 2-8 timepoints after ART initiation, with a median of 7 samples. For every participant, serial HIV viral load, CD4+ T-cell count, ART history and demographic data were obtained. Genomic DNA was extracted from unsorted PBMC with a Qiagen kit on a QIAcube, processed in batches of 12 samples.

The immunoSEQ hsTCRB v3.0 assay was used at survey level resolution to sequence the TRB variable region. The targeted TRB sequencing depth was roughly 40,000-55,000 T-cell genomes per sample. TRB libraries were pooled and sequenced on an Illumina MiSeq using a v3 150-cycle kit. Turning to the authors' computational methods: Repertoire analysis ran in R within a reproducible Nextflow workflow covering QC, data transformation and analysis. LymphoSeq2, an R package for AIRR-Seq data exploration, was used to implement custom analyses. A few samples yielding fewer than 5000 total TRB sequences were excluded, leaving approximately 200 analyzed HIV repertoires. Among the 180 to 200 HIV repertoires that were kept, 59 were collected before ART initiation and more than 120 were collected after ART initiation. Repertoires were downsampled to 5000 TRB nucleotide sequences, with summary statistics averaged over 100 downsampling iterations. The analysis kept only TRB sequences whose CDR3 regions were at least seven amino acids long. Diversity was measured with a Shannon entropy-derived clonality score and the Gini coefficient. Repertoire networks linked the top 5000 CDR3 amino acid sequences whenever two sequences differed by an edit distance of one. For TRB CDR3 amino acid sequences, antigen specificity groups and MHC restriction were predicted with GLIPH2. To flag known CMV, EBV, HIV or tissue antigen associations, CDR3 amino acid sequences were matched against VDJdb and McPAS-TCR. Pre-ART, post-ART and control groups were compared with Wilcoxon signed-rank tests and Holm-Bonferroni correction. What TCRdb holds here is the immuneACCESS table cut down to in-frame rearrangements. Part of the clones is not present; checked against another copy, under half of the missing clones reflect an unresolved V gene, and the others are unexplained. That table furnishes V, J and clone size, whereas the DNA furnished D and trimming. For this sample there are roughly 30,000 clones; over 70% appear just once. The ten largest clones capture roughly a tenth of the sample.

Trimming accounts for 2 bases at V and 1 base at J, while the number of junction bases matched to no gene is 6. From the cysteine through the phenylalanine, the CDR3 covers 17 amino acids. Kept here is only the CDR3 DNA, which spans 51 bases and is read in frame from base 1. In the germline V gene, CDR1 corresponds to SGHRS and CDR2 to YFSETQ. The source of the sample is a study of long-term antiretroviral therapy in people with HIV (dated by TCRdb to the early 2020s). Study-wide context: The earliest samples were collected roughly a decade before the 2015 WHO recommendation for immediate ART, at a time when ART was usually postponed until CD4 counts fell. Test extractions of a monoclonal T-cell line alongside 30 or so polyclonal samples showed no cross-contamination during QIAcube processing. Whether ART initiation and durable HIV suppression were associated with changes in peripheral blood TRB repertoire composition and diversity was tested in a retrospective serial study. The cohort contributed over 150 cryopreserved PBMC samples from 25 to 35 adults with confirmed HIV infection, collected serially over a mean of around 6 years (range 1-12). About 35% of the 30 participants with HIV were female.

Overall results and qualifications from the work: Samples dated from the mid-2000s to the late 2010s, and the ART regimens used may be less effective than current ones. Expanded TRB clones identified before ART initiation dominated the repertoire across all time points, though the dominance fluctuated and decreased in many PLHIV after ART. Starting ART was linked to a significant rise in TRB diversity, yet even after long-term ART the diversity remained significantly lower than in transplant donor controls. CDR3 length ranges in HIV repertoires were narrower than in controls, and network structure suggested an antigen-experienced repertoire with only a slight naive shift after ART. Owing to limited PBMC availability, only the TCR beta chain was sequenced, without alpha chain pairing. Because pre-ART samples had limited cell numbers, unsorted PBMC were profiled rather than sorted CD4+ and CD8+ T cells. Inferences about post-ART repertoire changes were limited because no data were available on ART adherence, viral resistance or therapy changes.

The sequence derives from a man aged 30 to 39 with HIV. In this chain, TRBV5-1 is recombined with TRBJ2-1; TRBD2 agrees with 10 junctional bases. The starting material was unsorted PBMCs, obtained almost 2.9 years after starting antiretroviral therapy. The sequence in DNA is TGCGCCAGCAGCTTCCCCGGACTAGCGGTTTCCTACAATGAGCAGTTCTTC. The translation is CASSFPGLAVSYNEQFF.